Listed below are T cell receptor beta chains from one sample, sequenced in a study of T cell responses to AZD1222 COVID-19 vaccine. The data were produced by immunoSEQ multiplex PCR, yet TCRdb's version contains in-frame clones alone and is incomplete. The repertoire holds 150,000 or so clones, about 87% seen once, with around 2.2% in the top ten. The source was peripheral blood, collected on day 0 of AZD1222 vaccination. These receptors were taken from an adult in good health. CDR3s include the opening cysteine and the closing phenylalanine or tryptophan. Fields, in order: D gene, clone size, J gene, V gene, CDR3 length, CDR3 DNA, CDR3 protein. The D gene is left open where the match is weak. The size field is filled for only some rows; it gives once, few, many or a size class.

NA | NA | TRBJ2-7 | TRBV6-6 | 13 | TGTGCCAGCACGGAACAGGCAAGCTACGAGCAGTACTTC | CASTEQASYEQYF
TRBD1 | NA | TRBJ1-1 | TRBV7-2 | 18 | TGTGCCAGCAGCTTGCGTAGGGGGCGCTTAGGAGATGACACTGAAGCTTTCTTT | CASSLRRGRLGDDTEAFF
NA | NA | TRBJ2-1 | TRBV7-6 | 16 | TGTGCCAGCAGCTTAGGTGGGCAGGGGACCTACAATGAGCAGTTCTTC | CASSLGGQGTYNEQFF
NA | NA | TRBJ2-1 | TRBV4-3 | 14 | TGCGCCAGCAGGATCGACAGTACCTACAATGAGCAGTTCTTC | CASRIDSTYNEQFF
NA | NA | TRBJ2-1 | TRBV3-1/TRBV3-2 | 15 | TGTGCCAGCAGCCAAGGAGGGAGAATACCCCATGAGCAGTTCTTC | CASSQGGRIPHEQFF
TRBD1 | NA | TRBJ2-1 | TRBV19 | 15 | TGTGCCAGTAGGGCCGGGACAGCATTATACAATGAGCAGTTCTTC | CASRAGTALYNEQFF
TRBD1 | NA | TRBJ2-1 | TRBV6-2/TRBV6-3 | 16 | TGTGCCAGCACCCCCTCCCAGGGGGTGTCGTACAATGAGCAGTTCTTC | CASTPSQGVSYNEQFF
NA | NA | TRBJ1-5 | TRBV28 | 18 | TGTGCCAGCAGTCCAGGAGGTAGGGGTACGGCGGTCCATCAGCCCCAGCATTTT | CASSPGGRGTAVHQPQHF
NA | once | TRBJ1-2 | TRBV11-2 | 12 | TGTGCCAGCAGCCCGGGGAACCATGGCTACACCTTC | CASSPGNHGYTF
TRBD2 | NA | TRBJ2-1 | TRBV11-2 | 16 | TGTGCCAGCACCCCATGGGGGGGAGGAGGGCCAAATGAGCAGTTCTTC | CASTPWGGGGPNEQFF
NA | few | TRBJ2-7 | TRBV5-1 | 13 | TGCGCCAGCAGCTTAGGGTTAACCTACGAGCAGTACTTC | CASSLGLTYEQYF
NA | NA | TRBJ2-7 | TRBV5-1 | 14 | TGCGCCAGCAGCTTGGCCGGGGATCCCTACGAGCAGTACTTC | CASSLAGDPYEQYF
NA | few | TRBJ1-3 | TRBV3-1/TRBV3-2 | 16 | TGTGCCAGCAGCTCCGTGGGAGTTTTCTCTGGAAACACCATATATTTT | CASSSVGVFSGNTIYF
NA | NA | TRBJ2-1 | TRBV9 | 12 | TGTGCCAGCAGCGGACGGTTAGGTGAGCAGTTCTTC | CASSGRLGEQFF
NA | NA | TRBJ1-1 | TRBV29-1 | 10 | TGCAGCGTGGCAGGGGCTGAAGCTTTCTTT | CSVAGAEAFF
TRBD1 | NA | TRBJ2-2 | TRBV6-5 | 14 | TGTGCCAGCAGTTACGGACAGGGTTCCGGGGAGCTGTTTTTT | CASSYGQGSGELFF
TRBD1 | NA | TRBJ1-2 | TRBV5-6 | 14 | TGTGCCAGCAGCACCGACAGGGGGAACTATGGCTACACCTTC | CASSTDRGNYGYTF
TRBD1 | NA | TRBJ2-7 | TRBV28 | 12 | TGTGCCAGCAGCTCGACAGGGGACGAGCAGTACTTC | CASSSTGDEQYF
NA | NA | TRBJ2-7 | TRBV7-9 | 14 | TGTGCCAGCAGCTCCGACAGGGGAGGGGGCGAGCAGTACTTC | CASSSDRGGGEQYF
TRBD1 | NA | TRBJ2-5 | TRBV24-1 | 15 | TGTGCCACCAGTGACCTGGGACAGGGTCGGGAGACCCAGTACTTC | CATSDLGQGRETQYF
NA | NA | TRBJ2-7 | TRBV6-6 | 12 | TGTGCCAGCAGTTCTAATACCTACGAGCAGTACTTC | CASSSNTYEQYF
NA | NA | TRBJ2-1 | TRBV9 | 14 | TGTGCCAGCAGCGTGGGGTCTACCTACAATGAGCAGTTCTTC | CASSVGSTYNEQFF
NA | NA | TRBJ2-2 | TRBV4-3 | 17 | TGCGCCAGCAGCCAAGTAAAAGGCTGGACGAACACCGGGGAGCTGTTTTTT | CASSQVKGWTNTGELFF